These T cell receptor beta chains were read from a single sample in a study of patients and donors after allogeneic stem cell transplantation. MiXCR, applied by TCRdb to the RT-PCR reads, yields one record per CDR3 protein. Altogether roughly 150,000 distinct CDR3 sequences are present, approximately 24% being singletons, with the ten largest covering about 24%. Sequencing was performed on blood, either unsorted or a sorted T cell fraction (not recorded which). The receptors originated from a human donor who was either an allogeneic HSCT recipient or a stem cell or donor lymphocyte infusion donor (not recorded which). It is not recorded whose cells these are; they may come from a transplant donor. Each CDR3 is given with its conserved first and last residue. The order of the fields is D gene, V gene, clone size, J gene, CDR3 DNA, CDR3 protein. The D gene is left open where the match is weak. Some rows mark clone size as missing; the rest say once, few, many or name a class of expanded clone.

>-|TRBV2|-|TRBJ1-1
TGTGCCAGCAGTGAAGGGTTTGAAGCTTTCTTT
CASSEGFEAFF
>-|TRBV27|-|TRBJ1-2
TGTGCCAGCAGTCCCGGTAACTATGGCTACACCTTC
CASSPGNYGYTF
>-|TRBV5-6|-|TRBJ1-2
TGTGCCAGCAGCTTGCGAAGGGGAGGGGCCGGTGGCTACACCTTC
CASSLRRGGAGGYTF
>-|TRBV7-3|-|TRBJ1-1
TGTGCCAGCACTAGTGGACGGCTGAACACTGAAGCTTTCTTT
CASTSGRLNTEAFF
>-|TRBV5-1|-|TRBJ2-7
TGCGCCAGCAGCTTCGCAGACTACGAGCAGTACTTC
CASSFADYEQYF
>-|TRBV29-1|few|TRBJ1-1
TGCAGCGTTCTCTCCGGGACAAAAGGGCTCACTGAAGCTTTCTTT
CSVLSGTKGLTEAFF
>-|TRBV12-3/TRBV12-4|once|TRBJ2-3
TGTGCCAGCACCCCCGGGGGACCTCTTCATTTT
CASTPGGPLHF
>-|TRBV20-1|-|TRBJ1-1
TGCAGTGCCCTTCAGGACGGAACGGCTGAAGCTTTCTTT
CSALQDGTAEAFF
>TRBD1|TRBV6-6|few|TRBJ1-5
TGTGCCAGCACGCAGGGGACAGGGGGGTATCAGCCCCAGCATTTT
CASTQGTGGYQPQHF
>TRBD1|TRBV27|once|TRBJ2-7
TGTGCCAGCACCTCCCAGGGGGCGATCTACGAGCAGTACTTC
CASTSQGAIYEQYF
>-|TRBV3-1|few|TRBJ2-3
TGTGCCAGCAGCCCGTCCTCTAGGCCAGATACGCAGTATTTT
CASSPSSRPDTQYF
>-|TRBV5-6|many|TRBJ1-6
TGTGCCAGCAGTGGACGGCCAGATTCGACCCTCCACTTT
CASSGRPDSTLHF
>-|TRBV29-1|many|TRBJ1-5
TGCAGCTGTGACAGGAGATGGAATCAGCCCCAGCATTTT
CSCDRRWNQPQHF
>-|TRBV5-1|-|TRBJ1-2
TGCGCCAGCAGCGAAAAGACAAATGCCAACTATGGCTACACCTTC
CASSEKTNANYGYTF